These T cell receptor beta chains were read from a single sample in a study of neurological immune-mediated disorders. TCRdb analysed the 5' RACE reads with MiXCR anew, one entry per CDR3 protein. The sample yields about 66,000 distinct CDR3 sequences, nearly 3.5% seen once. Sequencing input: PBMCs. Receptor source: a man aged 40-49 years with multiple sclerosis. Both conserved end residues are trimmed from each CDR3. Fields, in order: CDR3 protein, V gene, J gene, clone size, D gene. D genes are given only for firm matches. Rows give clone size only sometimes, using once, few, many, or a class for an expanded clone.

ASSYLAGGLDTQY,TRBV7-9,TRBJ2-3,many,TRBD2
SANQPPPTGRGKTQN,TRBV20-1,TRBJ1-5,few,TRBD1
ASSQRAGAYEQY,TRBV3-1,TRBJ2-7,many,-
ASRKTGIGAQH,TRBV6-5,TRBJ1-5,-,TRBD1
ASSRTGDSSYEQY,TRBV12-3/TRBV12-4,TRBJ2-7,many,TRBD1
SAPDPAGGGAQY,TRBV20-1,TRBJ2-7,-,-
ASSQEEGAGYTEAF,TRBV4-1,TRBJ1-1,many,TRBD1
ATSTLSNQPQH,TRBV15,TRBJ1-5,many,-
ASRAGTGELEKLF,TRBV12-3/TRBV12-4,TRBJ1-4,many,TRBD1
SAPIGRSTDTQY,TRBV20-1,TRBJ2-3,many,-
ASTLWGGPASGAQY,TRBV5-6,TRBJ2-5,many,-
ACRYAGGLDTEAF,TRBV12-3/TRBV12-4,TRBJ1-1,-,-
ASSQDGTSGDFNEQF,TRBV4-2,TRBJ2-1,many,TRBD2
SVNTLSYEQY,TRBV29-1,TRBJ2-7,many,-
SASGQINQPQH,TRBV20-1,TRBJ1-5,many,-
SAGRTGVNEQF,TRBV20-1,TRBJ2-1,many,-
AISDWDTSGGKYEQY,TRBV10-3,TRBJ2-7,-,TRBD2
ASSQDTSGMGTYEQY,TRBV3-1,TRBJ2-7,many,TRBD2
ASSLSWTGIQPQH,TRBV12-3/TRBV12-4,TRBJ1-5,many,TRBD1
ASRRDRRNTGELF,TRBV6-5,TRBJ2-2,many,TRBD1
ASSLKPLDTIY,TRBV5-1,TRBJ1-3,many,-
ASSQASGTGKYNEQF,TRBV4-2,TRBJ2-1,many,-
SAWTGGMSGKDEQY,TRBV20-1,TRBJ2-7,many,TRBD1
ASMGLAKNIQY,TRBV19,TRBJ2-4,few,-
AISEYDGVSYNEQF,TRBV10-3,TRBJ2-1,many,-
ASRRFAGSDTQY,TRBV5-1,TRBJ2-3,many,-
ASSLQQGASYYGYT,TRBV11-2,TRBJ1-2,many,TRBD1
ASSLGQGASSYNSPLH,TRBV12-3/TRBV12-4,TRBJ1-6,many,TRBD1
SARELTYEQY,TRBV20-1,TRBJ2-7,many,-
ASPGAGPSYGYT,TRBV7-9,TRBJ1-2,many,-
ASSLGDRGYDSYT,TRBV7-9,TRBJ1-2,many,TRBD1
ASSLGYTDTQY,TRBV11-2,TRBJ2-3,many,-
ASSSGLPKQNTGELF,TRBV28,TRBJ2-2,many,-
ASSFYYSGRASEQF,TRBV7-2,TRBJ2-1,many,TRBD2
ASSPDTSSYNEQF,TRBV5-1,TRBJ2-1,many,-
ASSYSTTDTQY,TRBV6-5,TRBJ2-3,many,-
ASSQGREGNEQF,TRBV4-2,TRBJ2-1,many,-
ASSRGPPGNEQF,TRBV10-2,TRBJ2-1,many,-
ASSQDRQSNTEAF,TRBV14,TRBJ1-1,many,-
ASSLLDNPHEQY,TRBV27,TRBJ2-7,many,-
ASSSQGFKEQY,TRBV7-9,TRBJ2-7,few,-
ATRQGNTEAF,TRBV10-3,TRBJ1-1,many,-
SAREAGGAGELF,TRBV20-1,TRBJ2-2,many,TRBD2
SSGRTYNEQF,TRBV20-1,TRBJ2-1,many,TRBD2
ATSRGTQEGETQY,TRBV15,TRBJ2-5,many,-
ASSSQTTGNQPQH,TRBV12-3/TRBV12-4,TRBJ1-5,many,-
ASSVDWVGSGNTIY,TRBV9,TRBJ1-3,many,-
ASSENGRTDTQY,TRBV2,TRBJ2-3,many,-
ASSLGSRGNTEAF,TRBV5-1,TRBJ1-1,many,-
ASSLDVGYT,TRBV12-3/TRBV12-4,TRBJ1-2,many,-
ASSLWETQY,TRBV5-1,TRBJ2-5,many,-